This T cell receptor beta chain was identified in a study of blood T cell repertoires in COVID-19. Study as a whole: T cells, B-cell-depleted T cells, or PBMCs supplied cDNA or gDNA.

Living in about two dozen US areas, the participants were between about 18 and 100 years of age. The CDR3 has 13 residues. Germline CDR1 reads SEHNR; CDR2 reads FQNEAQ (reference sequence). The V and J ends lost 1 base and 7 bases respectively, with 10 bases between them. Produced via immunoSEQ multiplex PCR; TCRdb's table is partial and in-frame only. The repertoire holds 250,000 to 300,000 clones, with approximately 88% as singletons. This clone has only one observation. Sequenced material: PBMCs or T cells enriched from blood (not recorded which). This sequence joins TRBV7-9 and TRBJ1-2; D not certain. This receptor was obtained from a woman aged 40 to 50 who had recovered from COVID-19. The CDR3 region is CASSLVGSGGYTF. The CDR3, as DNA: TGTGCCAGCAGCTTAGTAGGGAGCGGTGGCTACACCTTC.